This entry is about one TCR beta chain. The antigen remains undetermined. This specimen comes from a study of cytomegalovirus exposure and HLA in healthy donors. Study-level results: Reports described diagnosis of cytomegalovirus status by the classifier as highly specific and sensitive. Researchers counted some 150 TCR beta chains as cytomegalovirus-associated. CMV serostatus alone was available as immune exposure information. An analysis done earlier found most TCR beta V segments productive about 87% or about 30% of the time.

PCR employed 60 Vbeta and 13 Jbeta primers. Assay used: immunoSEQ multiplex PCR; TCRdb lists only in-frame clones, some missing. The table has more than 95,000 clones, more than 75% seen once. This clonotype originated in a man aged 35 to 55 in good health and CMV-seronegative. Material: PBMCs.

This chain's CDR3 is CASSSPGSGGNEQYF. CDR3 DNA sequence: TGTGCCAGCAGTTCCCCGGGTAGCGGGGGTAACGAGCAGTACTTC. This chain links TRBV6-6 with TRBJ2-7; TRBD2 aligns across 9 bases. J lost 5 bases, V lost 4 bases, and 9 bases had no gene match. Germline CDR1 reads MNHNY; CDR2 reads SVGAGI (reference sequence). The CDR3 is made up of 15 amino acids.